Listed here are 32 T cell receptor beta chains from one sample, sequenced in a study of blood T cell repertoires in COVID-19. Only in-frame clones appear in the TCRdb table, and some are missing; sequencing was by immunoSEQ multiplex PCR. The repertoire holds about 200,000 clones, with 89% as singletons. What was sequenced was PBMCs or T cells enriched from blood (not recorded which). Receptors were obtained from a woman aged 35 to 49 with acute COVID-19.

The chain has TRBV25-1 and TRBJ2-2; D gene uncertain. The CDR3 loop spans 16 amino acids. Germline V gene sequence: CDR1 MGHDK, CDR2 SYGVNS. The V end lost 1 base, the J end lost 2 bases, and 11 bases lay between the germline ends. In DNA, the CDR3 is TGTGCCAGCAGTGAATGGCAGACTGCTAACACCGGGGAGCTGTTTTTT. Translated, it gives CASSEWQTANTGELFF.

The CDR3 coding sequence is TGTGCCAGCAGCCCCAGCGACCCCTTCCAAGAGACCCAGTACTTC. Encoded protein: CASSPSDPFQETQYF. The chain links TRBV7-9 to TRBJ2-5; D gene unclear. This CDR3 has 15 amino acids. Trimming stripped 5 bases from V and 1 base from J, with 14 bases between. The V gene's germline CDR1 is SEHNR and CDR2 FQNEAQ (reference sequence).

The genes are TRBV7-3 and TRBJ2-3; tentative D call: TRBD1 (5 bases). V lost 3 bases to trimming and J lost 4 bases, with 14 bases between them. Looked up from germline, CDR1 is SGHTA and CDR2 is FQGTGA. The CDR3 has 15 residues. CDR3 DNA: TGTGCCAGCAGCTTCGGAAGGGGCGTATCAGATACGCAGTATTTT. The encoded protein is CASSFGRGVSDTQYF.

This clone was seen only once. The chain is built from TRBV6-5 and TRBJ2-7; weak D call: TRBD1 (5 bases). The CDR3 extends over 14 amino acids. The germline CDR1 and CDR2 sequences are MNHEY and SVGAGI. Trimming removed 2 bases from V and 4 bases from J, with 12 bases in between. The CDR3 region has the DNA TGTGCCAGCAGTTACGACAGCACAAGATACGAGCAGTACTTC. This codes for CASSYDSTRYEQYF.

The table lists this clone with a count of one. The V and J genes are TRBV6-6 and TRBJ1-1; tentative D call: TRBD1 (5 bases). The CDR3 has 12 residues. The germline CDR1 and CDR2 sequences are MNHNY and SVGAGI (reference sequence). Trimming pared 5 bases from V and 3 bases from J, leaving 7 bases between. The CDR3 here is CASSLGDTEAFF. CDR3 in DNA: TGTGCCAGCAGTCTAGGGGACACTGAAGCTTTCTTT.

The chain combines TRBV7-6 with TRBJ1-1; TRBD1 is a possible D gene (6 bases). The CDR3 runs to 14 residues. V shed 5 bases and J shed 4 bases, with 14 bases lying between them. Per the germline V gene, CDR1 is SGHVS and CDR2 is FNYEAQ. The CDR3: CASSKPGHLTEAFF. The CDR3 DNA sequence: TGTGCCAGCAGCAAGCCGGGACACCTCACTGAAGCTTTCTTT.

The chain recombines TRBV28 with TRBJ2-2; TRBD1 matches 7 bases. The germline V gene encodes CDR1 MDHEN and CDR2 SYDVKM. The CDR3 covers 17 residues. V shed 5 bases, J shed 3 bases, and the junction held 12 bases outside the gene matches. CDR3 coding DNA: TGTGCCAGCAGTCCAAGGGACAGCTCTACGGACACCGGGGAGCTGTTTTTT. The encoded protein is CASSPRDSSTDTGELFF.

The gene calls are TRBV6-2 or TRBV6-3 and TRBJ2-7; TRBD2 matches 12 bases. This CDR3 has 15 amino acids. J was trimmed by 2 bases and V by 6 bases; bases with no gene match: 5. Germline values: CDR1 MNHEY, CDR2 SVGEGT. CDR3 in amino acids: CASSRLAGGPYEQYF. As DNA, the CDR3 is TGTGCCAGCAGCCGCCTAGCGGGAGGGCCCTACGAGCAGTACTTC.

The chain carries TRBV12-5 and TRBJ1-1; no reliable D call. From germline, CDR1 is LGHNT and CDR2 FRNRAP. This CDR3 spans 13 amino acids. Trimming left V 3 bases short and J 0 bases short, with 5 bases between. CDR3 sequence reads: CASGLSVNTEAFF. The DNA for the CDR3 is TGTGCTAGTGGTTTATCGGTGAACACTGAAGCTTTCTTT.

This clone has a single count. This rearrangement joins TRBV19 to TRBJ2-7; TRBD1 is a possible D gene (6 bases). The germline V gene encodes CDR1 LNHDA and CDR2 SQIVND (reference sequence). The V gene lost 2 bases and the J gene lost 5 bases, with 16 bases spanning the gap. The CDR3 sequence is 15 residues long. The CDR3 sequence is CASSITAGAVHEQYF. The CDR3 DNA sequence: TGTGCCAGTAGTATAACGGCAGGGGCCGTGCACGAGCAGTACTTC. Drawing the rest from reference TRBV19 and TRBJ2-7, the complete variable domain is DGGITQSPKYLFRKEGQNVTLSCEQNLNHDAMYWYRQDPGQGLRLIYYSQIVNDFQKGDIAEGYSVSREKKESFPLTVTSAQKNPTAFYLCASSITAGAVHEQYFGPGTRLTVT.

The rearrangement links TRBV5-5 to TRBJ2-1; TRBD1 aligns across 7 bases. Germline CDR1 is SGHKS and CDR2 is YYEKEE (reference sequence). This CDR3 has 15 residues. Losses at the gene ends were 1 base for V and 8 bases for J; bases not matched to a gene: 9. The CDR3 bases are TGTGCCAGCAGCTTGTATGCACAGGGGACCGATGAGCAGTTCTTC. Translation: CASSLYAQGTDEQFF.

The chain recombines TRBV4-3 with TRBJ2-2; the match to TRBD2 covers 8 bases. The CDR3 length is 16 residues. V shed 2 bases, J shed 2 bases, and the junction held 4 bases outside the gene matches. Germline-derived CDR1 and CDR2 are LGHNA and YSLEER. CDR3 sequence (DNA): TGCGCCAGCAGCCAAACTAGCGGTGAAAACACCGGGGAGCTGTTTTTT. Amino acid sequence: CASSQTSGENTGELFF.

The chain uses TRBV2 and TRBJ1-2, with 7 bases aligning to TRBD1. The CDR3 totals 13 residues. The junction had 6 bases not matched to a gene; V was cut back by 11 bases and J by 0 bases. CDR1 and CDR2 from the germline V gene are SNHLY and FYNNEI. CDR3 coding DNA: TGTGCCGGCACAGGGGCGTCTAACTATGGCTACACCTTC. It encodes CAGTGASNYGYTF.

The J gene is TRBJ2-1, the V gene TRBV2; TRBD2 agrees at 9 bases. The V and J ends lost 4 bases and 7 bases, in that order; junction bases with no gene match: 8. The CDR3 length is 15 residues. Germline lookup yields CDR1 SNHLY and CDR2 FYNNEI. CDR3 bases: TGTGCCAGCAGTGGGCGGGAGGGCCGAGTGAATGAGCAGTTCTTC. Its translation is CASSGREGRVNEQFF.

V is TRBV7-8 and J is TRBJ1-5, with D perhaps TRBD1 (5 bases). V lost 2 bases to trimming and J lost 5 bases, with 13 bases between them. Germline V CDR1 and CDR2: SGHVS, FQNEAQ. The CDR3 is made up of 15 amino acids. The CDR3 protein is CASSLFQGWDQPQHF. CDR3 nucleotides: TGTGCCAGCAGCTTATTCCAGGGTTGGGATCAGCCCCAGCATTTT.

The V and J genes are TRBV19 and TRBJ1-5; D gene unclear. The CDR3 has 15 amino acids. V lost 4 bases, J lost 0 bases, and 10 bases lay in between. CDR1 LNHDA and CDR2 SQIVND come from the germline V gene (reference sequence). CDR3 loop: CASSTAEHSNQPQHF. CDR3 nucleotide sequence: TGTGCCAGTAGTACCGCAGAACATAGCAATCAGCCCCAGCATTTT.

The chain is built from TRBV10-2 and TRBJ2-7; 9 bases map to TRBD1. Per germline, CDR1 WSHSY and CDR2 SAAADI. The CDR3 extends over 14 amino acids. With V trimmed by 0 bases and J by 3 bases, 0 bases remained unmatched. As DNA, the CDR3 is TGCGCCAGCAGTGAGTCGGACAGGGGCTACGAGCAGTACTTC. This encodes CASSESDRGYEQYF.

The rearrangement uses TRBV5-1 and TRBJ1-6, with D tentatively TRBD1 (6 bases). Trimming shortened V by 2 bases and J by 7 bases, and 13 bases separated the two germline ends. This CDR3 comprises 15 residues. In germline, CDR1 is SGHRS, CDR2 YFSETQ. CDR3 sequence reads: CASSFTRTENSPLHF. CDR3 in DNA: TGCGCCAGCAGCTTTACCCGGACAGAAAATTCACCCCTCCACTTT.

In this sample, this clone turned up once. The DNA of the CDR3 is TGTGCCACCAGTGACGGGGGGAGAGGGGACGCAGATACGCAGTATTTT. This encodes CATSDGGRGDADTQYF. V gene TRBV24-1 combines with J gene TRBJ2-3, with TRBD2 identical over 7 bases. CDR1 and CDR2 (germline): KGHDR, SFDVKD. The V gene end was trimmed by 4 bases and the J gene end by 4 bases; junction bases not matched to a gene: 10. The CDR3 is 16 residues long.

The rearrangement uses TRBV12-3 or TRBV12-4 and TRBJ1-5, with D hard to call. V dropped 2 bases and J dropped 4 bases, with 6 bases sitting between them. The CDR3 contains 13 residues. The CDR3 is CASSLQENQPQHF. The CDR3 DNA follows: TGTGCCAGCAGTTTACAGGAAAATCAGCCCCAGCATTTT.

CDR3 coding DNA: TGCGCCAGCAGCTTGGCCCCGATGGGGAGCGATGAGCAGTTCTTC. It translates to CASSLAPMGSDEQFF. The genes are TRBV5-1 and TRBJ2-1; perhaps TRBD2 as D (5 bases). Germline V gene data show CDR1 as SGHRS and CDR2 as YFSETQ. The germline V and J ends were trimmed by 0 bases and 8 bases, with 15 bases remaining between them. This CDR3 contains 15 residues.

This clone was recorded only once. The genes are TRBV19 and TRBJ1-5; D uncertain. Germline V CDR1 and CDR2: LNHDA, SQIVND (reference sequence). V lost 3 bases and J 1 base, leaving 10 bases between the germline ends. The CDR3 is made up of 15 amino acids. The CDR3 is CASSIKPASNQPQHF. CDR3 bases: TGTGCCAGTAGTATTAAGCCAGCGAGCAATCAGCCCCAGCATTTT.

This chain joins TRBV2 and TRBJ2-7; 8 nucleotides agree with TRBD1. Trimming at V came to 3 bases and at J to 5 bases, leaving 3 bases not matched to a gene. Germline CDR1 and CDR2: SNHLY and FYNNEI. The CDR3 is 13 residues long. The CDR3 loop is CASSDRGRNEQYF. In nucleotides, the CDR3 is TGTGCCAGCAGTGACAGGGGGCGCAACGAGCAGTACTTC. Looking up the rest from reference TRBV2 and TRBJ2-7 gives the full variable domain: EPEVTQTPSHQVTQMGQEVILRCVPISNHLYFYWYRQILGQKVEFLVSFYNNEISEKSEIFDDQFSVERPDGSNFTLKIRSTKLEDSAMYFCASSDRGRNEQYFGPGTRLTVT.

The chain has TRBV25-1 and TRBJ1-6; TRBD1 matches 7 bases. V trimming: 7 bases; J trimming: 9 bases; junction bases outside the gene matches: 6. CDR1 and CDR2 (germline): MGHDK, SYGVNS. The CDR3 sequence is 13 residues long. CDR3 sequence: CASNRGVGSPLHF. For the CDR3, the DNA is TGTGCCAGCAACAGGGGAGTCGGTTCACCCCTCCACTTT.

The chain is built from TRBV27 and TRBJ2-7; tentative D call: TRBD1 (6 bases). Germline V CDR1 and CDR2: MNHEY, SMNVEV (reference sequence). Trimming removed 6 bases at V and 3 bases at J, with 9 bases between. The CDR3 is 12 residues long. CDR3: CASRKQGYEQYF. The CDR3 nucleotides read TGTGCCAGCAGAAAACAGGGCTACGAGCAGTACTTC.

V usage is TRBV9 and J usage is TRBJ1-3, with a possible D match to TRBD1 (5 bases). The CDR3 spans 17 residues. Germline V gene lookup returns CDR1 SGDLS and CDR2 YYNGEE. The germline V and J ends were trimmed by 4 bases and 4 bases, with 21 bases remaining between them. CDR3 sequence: CASSFNPFPGGGNTIYF. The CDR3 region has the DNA TGTGCCAGCAGCTTCAACCCGTTTCCGGGGGGAGGAAACACCATATATTTT.

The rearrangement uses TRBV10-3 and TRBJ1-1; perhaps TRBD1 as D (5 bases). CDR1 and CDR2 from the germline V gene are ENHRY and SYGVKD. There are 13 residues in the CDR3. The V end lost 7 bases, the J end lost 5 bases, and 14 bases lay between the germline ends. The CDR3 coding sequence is TGTGCCATCATTCCAGACAGTATGACTGAAGCTTTCTTT. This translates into CAIIPDSMTEAFF.

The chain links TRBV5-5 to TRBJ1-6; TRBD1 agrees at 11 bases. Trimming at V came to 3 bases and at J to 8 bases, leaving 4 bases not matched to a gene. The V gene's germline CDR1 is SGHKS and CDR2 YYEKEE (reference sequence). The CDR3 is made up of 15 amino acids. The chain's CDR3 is CASSSGQGAYSPLHF. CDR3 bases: TGTGCCAGCAGCTCCGGACAGGGGGCGTATTCACCCCTCCACTTT.

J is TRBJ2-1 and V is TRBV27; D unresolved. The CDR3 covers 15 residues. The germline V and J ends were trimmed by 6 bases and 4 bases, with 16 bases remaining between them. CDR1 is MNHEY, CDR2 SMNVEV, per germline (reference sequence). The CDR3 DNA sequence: TGTGCCAGCAGCTTTATCCCGTTCTCGTACAATGAGCAGTTCTTC. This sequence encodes CASSFIPFSYNEQFF.

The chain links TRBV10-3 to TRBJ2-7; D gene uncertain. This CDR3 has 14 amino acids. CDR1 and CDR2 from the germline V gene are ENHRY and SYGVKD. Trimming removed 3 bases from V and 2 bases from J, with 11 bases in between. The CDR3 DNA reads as TGTGCCATCAGTGATGGAGCGAGCCCCTACGAGCAGTACTTC. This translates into CAISDGASPYEQYF.

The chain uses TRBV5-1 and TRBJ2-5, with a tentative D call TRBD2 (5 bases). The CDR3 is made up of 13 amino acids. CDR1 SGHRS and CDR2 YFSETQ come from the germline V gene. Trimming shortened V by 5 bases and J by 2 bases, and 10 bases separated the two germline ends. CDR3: CASSSREQETQYF. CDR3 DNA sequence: TGCGCCAGCAGTAGTCGGGAACAAGAGACCCAGTACTTC.

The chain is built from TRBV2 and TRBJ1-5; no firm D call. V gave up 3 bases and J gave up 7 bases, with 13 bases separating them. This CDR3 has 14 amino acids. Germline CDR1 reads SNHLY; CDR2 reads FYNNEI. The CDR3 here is CASSDNLAVQPQHF. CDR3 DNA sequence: TGTGCCAGCAGTGATAATCTCGCGGTACAGCCCCAGCATTTT.